The 10 T cell receptor beta chains below all came from one sample that was sequenced in a study of T-cell reconstitution after alpha-beta-depleted transplantation in children. The TCRbeta library was prepared with unique molecular identifiers. Via MiXCR, TCRdb re-called the PCR reads, giving one row per CDR3 protein. This sample has 250,000 to 350,000 distinct CDR3 sequences, with 23% found just once. Sequencing used PBMCs, mostly from graft donor cells, obtained 180 days after TCRalphabeta/CD19-depleted stem cell transplant. The origin of the receptors is a male patient between 5 and 17 years old who had a stem cell transplant for acute lymphoblastic leukemia, so the T cells may come from the graft donor.

This clonotype showed up just a few times. The rearrangement joins TRBV7-8 to TRBJ2-1, with D possibly TRBD1 on 6 matching bases. The V and J ends lost 4 bases and 0 bases respectively, with 7 bases between them. Germline V CDR1 and CDR2: SGHVS, FQNEAQ. The CDR3 contains 14 residues. This chain's CDR3 is CASSYRDSYNEQFF. The CDR3, as DNA: TGTGCCAGCAGCTACAGGGACTCCTACAATGAGCAGTTCTTC.

The chain links TRBV12-3 or TRBV12-4 to TRBJ2-5; D remains unclear. The V and J ends lost 5 bases and 8 bases respectively, with 12 bases between them. The CDR3 spans 12 residues. For the CDR3, the DNA is TGTGCCAGCAGTCCCCGTTGGCGCACCCAGTACTTC. This gives the protein CASSPRWRTQYF.

V gene TRBV13 combines with J gene TRBJ1-4; weak D call: TRBD1 (5 bases). V shed 0 bases and J shed 8 bases, with 7 bases lying between them. CDR1 and CDR2 from the germline V gene are PRHDT and FYEKMQ (reference sequence). The CDR3 length is 13 residues. CDR3 in amino acids: CASSLGGLEKLFF. CDR3 coding DNA: TGTGCCAGCAGCTTAGGGGGACTGGAAAAACTGTTTTTT.

This clonotype was counted a few times. In DNA, the CDR3 is TGTGCCAGCACCCGCGCAGGGGCCAGGGGCTGGAACACCATATATTTT. This encodes CASTRAGARGWNTIYF. This chain links TRBV12-3 or TRBV12-4 with TRBJ1-3; D is possibly TRBD1 (6 bases). The CDR3 is 16 amino acids. The germline V and J ends were trimmed by 7 bases and 7 bases, with 23 bases remaining between them.

Only a few counts were recorded for this clonotype. The chain employs TRBV27 and TRBJ1-1, with D tentatively TRBD1 (5 bases). Trimming stripped 9 bases from V and 1 base from J, with 12 bases between. The CDR3 length is 13 residues. Germline values: CDR1 MNHEY, CDR2 SMNVEV (reference sequence). In DNA form, the CDR3 reads TGTGCCAGTGCCGGGACGTGGAACACTGAAGCTTTCTTT. Translating it yields CASAGTWNTEAFF.

DNA for the CDR3: TGCAGTGCTAGAAAAGGACAGGGTAACTATGGCTACACCTTC. Its translation is CSARKGQGNYGYTF. V usage is TRBV20-1 and J usage is TRBJ1-2, with 8 bases lining up with TRBD1. This CDR3 contains 14 residues. With V trimmed by 2 bases and J by 1 base, 3 bases remained unmatched. Germline V lookup: CDR1 DFQATT, CDR2 SNEGSKA (reference sequence).

This chain connects TRBV11-2 to TRBJ2-5; tentatively, D is TRBD1 (7 bases). The V end was cut by 2 bases, the J end by 3 bases, with 22 bases between. This CDR3 spans 18 amino acids. CDR1 SGHAT and CDR2 FQNNGV come from the germline V gene. DNA of the CDR3: TGTGCCAGCAGCTTACGGAGGGTCAGGGGGAGCTGGAAAGAGACCCAGTACTTC. This sequence encodes CASSLRRVRGSWKETQYF.

The V gene is TRBV11-3, the J gene TRBJ2-1, with 15 positions matching TRBD2. Germline V lookup: CDR1 SGHNT, CDR2 YENEEA. The CDR3 totals 17 residues. With 4 bases clipped from V and 7 bases from J, the junction kept 8 bases outside the gene matches. The CDR3 loop reads CASSSGLAGGAVNEQFF. DNA for the CDR3: TGTGCCAGCAGCTCCGGACTAGCGGGAGGGGCTGTGAATGAGCAGTTCTTC.

The chain couples TRBV6-5 to TRBJ2-1; TRBD1 aligns across 10 bases. With V trimmed by 2 bases and J by 6 bases, 1 base remained unmatched. This CDR3 region has 14 residues. Looked up from germline, CDR1 is MNHEY and CDR2 is SVGAGI. The CDR3 spells CASSYGTGVNEQFF. The CDR3 DNA follows: TGTGCCAGCAGTTACGGGACAGGGGTCAATGAGCAGTTCTTC.

CDR3 region: CASSGGPNHADTQYF. In nucleotides, the CDR3 is TGTGCCAGTAGCGGGGGACCCAACCACGCAGATACGCAGTATTTT. The chain couples TRBV19 to TRBJ2-3; D is possibly TRBD2 (6 bases). The V end was cut by 6 bases, the J end by 4 bases, with 17 bases between. The CDR3 spans 15 residues. Germline lookup yields CDR1 LNHDA and CDR2 SQIVND (reference sequence).